This section outlines one T cell receptor (beta chain) sequence together with its context. V shed 4 bases, J shed 6 bases, and the junction held 4 bases outside the gene matches. The germline V gene has CDR1 SGDLS and CDR2 YYNGEE. The CDR3 runs to 15 residues. This sample is part of a study of technical replicates of blood from a handful of donors. The data were produced by immunoSEQ multiplex PCR, yet TCRdb's version contains in-frame clones alone and is incomplete. The data hold about 100,000 clones, with more than 90% observed a single time. The sequence derives from a human donor in good health. Sequencing was done on a sample of T cells isolated from PBMCs. This chain connects TRBV9 to TRBJ2-1, with 13 bases matching TRBD2. For the CDR3, the DNA is TGTGCCAGCAGCCCCCGACTAGCGGGGGGCAATGAGCAGTTCTTC. It encodes CASSPRLAGGNEQFF.